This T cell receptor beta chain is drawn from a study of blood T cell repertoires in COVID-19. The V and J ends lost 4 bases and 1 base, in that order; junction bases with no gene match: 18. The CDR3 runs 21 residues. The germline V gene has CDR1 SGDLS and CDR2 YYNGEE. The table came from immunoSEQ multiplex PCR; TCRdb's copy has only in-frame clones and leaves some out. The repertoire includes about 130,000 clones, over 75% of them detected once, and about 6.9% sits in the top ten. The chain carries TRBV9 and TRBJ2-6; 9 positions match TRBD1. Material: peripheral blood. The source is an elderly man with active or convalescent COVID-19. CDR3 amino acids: CASSLSKPGQGFPSGANVLTF. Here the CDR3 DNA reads TGTGCCAGCAGCCTCTCCAAACCGGGACAGGGCTTCCCATCTGGGGCCAACGTCCTGACTTTC.